A single sample gave rise to the 10 T cell receptor beta chains below, sequenced in a study of regulatory T cells in long-lasting Graves disease. As to time point: newly diagnosed GD, antithyroid drugs for less than 3 months. Isolated PBMC RNA provided the starting material for the TCR library. Arm-PCR of CDR3 regions and iRepertoire HTBI primers were the basis on which TCR beta libraries were built. MiXCR was run by TCRdb on the multiplex PCR reads, yielding one entry per CDR3 protein. The table lists around 330,000 distinct CDR3 sequences, 15% to 20% of them singletons. Specimen: peripheral blood mononuclear cells (PBMCs), collected at new diagnosis, from a patient treated with antithyroid drugs. Receptor source: a female donor with Graves disease.

This clonotype was picked up many times. This chain joins TRBV15 and TRBJ1-5, with 8 nucleotides matching TRBD1. Germline trimming cut 2 bases from V and 3 bases from J; bases unmatched to any gene: 18. The CDR3 loop spans 20 amino acids. Germline V lookup: CDR1 LNHNV, CDR2 YYDKDF (reference sequence). CDR3 sequence (DNA): TGTGCCACCAGCAGATCCCTTCTAGGACAGGGTCGACTAATCAATCAGCCCCAGCATTTT. Translation: CATSRSLLGQGRLINQPQHF.

This clonotype was detected ten times or more. This chain uses TRBV6-5 with TRBJ2-7; 12 positions match TRBD2. The CDR3 runs 16 residues. The germline CDR1 and CDR2 sequences are MNHEY and SVGAGI. V shed 2 bases, J shed 0 bases, and the junction held 2 bases outside the gene matches. The CDR3 DNA reads as TGTGCCAGCAGTTACGGACTAGCGGGGAGCTCCTACGAGCAGTACTTC. This codes for CASSYGLAGSSYEQYF.

The rearrangement uses TRBV9 and TRBJ2-2, with D unresolved. V lost 5 bases, J lost 6 bases, and 11 bases lay in between. Germline V gene data show CDR1 as SGDLS and CDR2 as YYNGEE. The CDR3 length is 13 residues. In DNA, the CDR3 is TGTGCCAGCAGAGGATCCGGTCCCGGGGAGCTGTTTTTT. Protein: CASRGSGPGELFF.

This clonotype was seen many times. This chain links TRBV24-1 with TRBJ1-5; 9 bases align to TRBD1. The V gene's germline CDR1 is KGHDR and CDR2 SFDVKD. The CDR3 contains 16 residues. Losses at the gene ends were 2 bases for V and 7 bases for J; bases not matched to a gene: 8. The CDR3 nucleotides read TGTGCCACCAGTGATTCCTACAGGGGGCAAAACCAGCCCCAGCATTTT. Its protein is CATSDSYRGQNQPQHF.

This clonotype was counted at least ten times. The chain's CDR3 is CASSEGGETQYF. The CDR3 nucleotides read TGTGCCAGTAGTGAGGGGGGGGAGACCCAGTACTTC. V and J are TRBV19 and TRBJ2-5; tentatively, D is TRBD2 (7 bases). The germline V gene encodes CDR1 LNHDA and CDR2 SQIVND (reference sequence). This CDR3 spans 12 amino acids. Deletions cut 5 bases from V and 5 bases from J, with 9 bases between.

This clonotype came up many times. The V gene is TRBV2, the J gene TRBJ1-1, with TRBD1 identical over 7 bases. The CDR3 is 12 amino acids. Germline V gives CDR1 SNHLY, CDR2 FYNNEI. J gave up 6 bases and V 6 bases, and 4 bases lay outside the gene matches. The CDR3 DNA is TGTGCCAGCAGCAAGGGGGCCCCTGAAGCTTTCTTT. Its protein product is CASSKGAPEAFF.

This clonotype was seen repeatedly, ten times or more. This sequence joins TRBV7-2 and TRBJ1-5, with 7 bases fitting TRBD1. V was pared by 3 bases and J by 5 bases, with 10 bases of the junction left unmatched. The CDR3 extends over 16 amino acids. Germline V gene lookup returns CDR1 SGHTA and CDR2 FQGNSA. This chain's CDR3 is CASSFRDSTNYQPQHF. DNA for the CDR3: TGTGCCAGCAGCTTCCGGGACAGCACAAACTATCAGCCCCAGCATTTT.

This clonotype was found many times. J is TRBJ1-5 and V is TRBV19; 7 bases match TRBD1. Looked up from germline, CDR1 is LNHDA and CDR2 is SQIVND (reference sequence). CDR3 length equals 15 residues. V shed 5 bases and J 0 bases; nucleotides not matched to a gene: 4. The CDR3 DNA reads TGTGCCAGTAGTCTCGGACAGGTTAGCAATCAGCCCCAGCATTTT. The encoded protein is CASSLGQVSNQPQHF.

This clonotype was counted at least ten times. The chain uses TRBV10-3 and TRBJ2-7, with TRBD1 matching over 10 bases. From germline, CDR1 is ENHRY and CDR2 SYGVKD. Trimming cost V 2 bases and J 3 bases; bases outside gene matches: 10. This CDR3 contains 17 residues. The CDR3 nucleotides read TGTGCCATCAGTGAGGGAGGGGACAGGGGAGAAGGCTACGAGCAGTACTTC. Residues: CAISEGGDRGEGYEQYF.

The rearrangement uses TRBV2 and TRBJ1-4; possible D gene TRBD1, 5 bases. Germline loops: CDR1 SNHLY, CDR2 FYNNEI. V lost 4 bases, J lost 5 bases, and 11 bases lay in between. The CDR3 totals 14 residues. CDR3 loop: CASSGVEGNEKLFF. As DNA, the CDR3 is TGTGCCAGCAGTGGGGTGGAGGGGAATGAAAAACTGTTTTTT.